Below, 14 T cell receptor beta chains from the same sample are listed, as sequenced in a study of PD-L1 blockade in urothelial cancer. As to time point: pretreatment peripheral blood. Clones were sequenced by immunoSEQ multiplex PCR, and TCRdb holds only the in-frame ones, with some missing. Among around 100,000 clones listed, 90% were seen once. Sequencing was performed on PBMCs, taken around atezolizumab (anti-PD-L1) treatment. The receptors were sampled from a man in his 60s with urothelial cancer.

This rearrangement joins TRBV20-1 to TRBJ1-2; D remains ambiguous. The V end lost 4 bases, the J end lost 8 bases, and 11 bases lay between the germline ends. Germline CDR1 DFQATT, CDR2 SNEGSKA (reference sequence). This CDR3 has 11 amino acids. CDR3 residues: CSAKDLRGYTF. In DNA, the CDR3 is TGCAGTGCTAAAGATCTGAGGGGCTACACCTTC.

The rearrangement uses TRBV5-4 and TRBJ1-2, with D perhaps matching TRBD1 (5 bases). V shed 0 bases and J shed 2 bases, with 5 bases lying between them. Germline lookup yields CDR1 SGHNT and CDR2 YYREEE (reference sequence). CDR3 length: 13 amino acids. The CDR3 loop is CASSLEGNYGYTF. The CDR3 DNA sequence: TGTGCCAGCAGCTTGGAGGGGAACTATGGCTACACCTTC.

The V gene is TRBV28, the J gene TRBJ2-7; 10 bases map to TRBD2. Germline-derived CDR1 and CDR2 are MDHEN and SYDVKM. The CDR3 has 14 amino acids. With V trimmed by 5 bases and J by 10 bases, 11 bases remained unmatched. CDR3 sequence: CASSQTSGRFSQYF. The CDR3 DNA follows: TGTGCCAGCAGTCAGACTAGCGGGCGTTTCTCCCAGTACTTC.

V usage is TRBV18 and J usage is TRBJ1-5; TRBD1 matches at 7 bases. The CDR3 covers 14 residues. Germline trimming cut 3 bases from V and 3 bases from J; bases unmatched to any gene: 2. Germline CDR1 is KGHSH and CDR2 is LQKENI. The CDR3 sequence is CASSPGQHNQPQHF. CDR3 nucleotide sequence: TGTGCCAGCTCACCGGGACAGCACAATCAGCCCCAGCATTTT. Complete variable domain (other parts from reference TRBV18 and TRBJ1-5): NAGVMQNPRHLVRRRGQEARLRCSPMKGHSHVYWYRQLPEEGLKFMVYLQKENIIDESGMPKERFSAEFPKEGPSILRIQQVVRGDSAAYFCASSPGQHNQPQHFGDGTRLSIL.

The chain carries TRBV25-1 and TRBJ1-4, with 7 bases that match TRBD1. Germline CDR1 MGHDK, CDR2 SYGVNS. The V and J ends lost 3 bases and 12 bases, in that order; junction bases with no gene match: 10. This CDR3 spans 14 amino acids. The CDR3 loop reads CASSDQRGQGELFF. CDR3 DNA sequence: TGTGCCAGCAGTGACCAAAGGGGGCAGGGAGAACTGTTTTTT.

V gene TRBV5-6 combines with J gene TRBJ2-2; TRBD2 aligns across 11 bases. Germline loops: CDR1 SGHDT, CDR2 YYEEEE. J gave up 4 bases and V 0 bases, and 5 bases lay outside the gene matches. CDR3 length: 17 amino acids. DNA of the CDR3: TGTGCCAGCAGCTTGGCAGGACTAGCGGGTTTCACCGGGGAGCTGTTTTTT. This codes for CASSLAGLAGFTGELFF.

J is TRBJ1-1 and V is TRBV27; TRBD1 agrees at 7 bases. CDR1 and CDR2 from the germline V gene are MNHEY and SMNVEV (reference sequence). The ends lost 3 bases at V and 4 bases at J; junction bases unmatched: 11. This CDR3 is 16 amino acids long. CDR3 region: CASSFPSKGAGTEAFF. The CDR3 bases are TGTGCCAGCAGTTTCCCCTCGAAGGGGGCAGGCACTGAAGCTTTCTTT.

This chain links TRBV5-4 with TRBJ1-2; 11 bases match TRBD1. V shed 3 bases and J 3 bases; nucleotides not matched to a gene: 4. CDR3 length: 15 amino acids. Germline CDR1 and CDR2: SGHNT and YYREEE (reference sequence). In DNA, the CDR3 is TGTGCCAGCAGCTACCCGGGACAGGGGGACTATGGCTACACCTTC. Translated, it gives CASSYPGQGDYGYTF.

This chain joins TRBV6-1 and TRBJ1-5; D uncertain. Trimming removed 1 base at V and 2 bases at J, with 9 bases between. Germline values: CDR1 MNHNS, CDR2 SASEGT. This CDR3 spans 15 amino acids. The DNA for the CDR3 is TGTGCCAGCAGTGAAGTTGTGGGCGGCAATCAGCCCCAGCATTTT. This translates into CASSEVVGGNQPQHF.

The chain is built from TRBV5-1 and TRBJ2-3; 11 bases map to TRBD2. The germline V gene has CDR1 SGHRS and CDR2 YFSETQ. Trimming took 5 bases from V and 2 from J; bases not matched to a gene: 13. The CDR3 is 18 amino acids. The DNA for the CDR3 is TGCGCCAGCAGTCAATCCCCTCGACTAGCGGGGTACACAGATACGCAGTATTTT. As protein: CASSQSPRLAGYTDTQYF. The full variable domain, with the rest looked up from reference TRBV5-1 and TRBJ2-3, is KAGVTQTPRYLIKTRGQQVTLSCSPISGHRSVSWYQQTPGQGLQFLFEYFSETQRNKGNFPGRFSGRQFSNSRSEMNVSTLELGDSALYLCASSQSPRLAGYTDTQYFGPGTRLTVL.

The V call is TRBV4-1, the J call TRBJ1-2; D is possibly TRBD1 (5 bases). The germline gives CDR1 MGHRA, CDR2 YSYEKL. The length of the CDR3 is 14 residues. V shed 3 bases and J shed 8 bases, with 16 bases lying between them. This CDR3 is CASSQVRGASGYTF. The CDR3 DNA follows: TGCGCCAGCAGCCAGGTCCGCGGGGCGAGCGGCTACACCTTC.

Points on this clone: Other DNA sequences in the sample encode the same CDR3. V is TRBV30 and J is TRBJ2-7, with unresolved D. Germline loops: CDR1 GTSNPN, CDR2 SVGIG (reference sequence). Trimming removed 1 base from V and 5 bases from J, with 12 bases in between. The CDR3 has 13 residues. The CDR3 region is CAWSALVTNEQYF. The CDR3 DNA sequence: TGTGCCTGGAGTGCCCTGGTAACTAACGAGCAGTACTTC.

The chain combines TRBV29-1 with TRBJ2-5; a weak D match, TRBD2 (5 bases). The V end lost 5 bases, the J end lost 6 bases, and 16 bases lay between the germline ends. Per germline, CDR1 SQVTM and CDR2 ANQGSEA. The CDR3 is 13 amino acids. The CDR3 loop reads CSVTGLSGQTQYF. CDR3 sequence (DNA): TGCAGCGTTACGGGATTGTCAGGACAGACCCAGTACTTC.

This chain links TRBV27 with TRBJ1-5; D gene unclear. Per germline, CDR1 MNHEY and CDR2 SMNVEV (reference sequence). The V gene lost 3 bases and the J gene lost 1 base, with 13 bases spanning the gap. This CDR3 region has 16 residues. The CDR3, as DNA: TGTGCCAGCAGTTTGGCCGGGGAAGGGAGCAATCAGCCCCAGCATTTT. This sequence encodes CASSLAGEGSNQPQHF.